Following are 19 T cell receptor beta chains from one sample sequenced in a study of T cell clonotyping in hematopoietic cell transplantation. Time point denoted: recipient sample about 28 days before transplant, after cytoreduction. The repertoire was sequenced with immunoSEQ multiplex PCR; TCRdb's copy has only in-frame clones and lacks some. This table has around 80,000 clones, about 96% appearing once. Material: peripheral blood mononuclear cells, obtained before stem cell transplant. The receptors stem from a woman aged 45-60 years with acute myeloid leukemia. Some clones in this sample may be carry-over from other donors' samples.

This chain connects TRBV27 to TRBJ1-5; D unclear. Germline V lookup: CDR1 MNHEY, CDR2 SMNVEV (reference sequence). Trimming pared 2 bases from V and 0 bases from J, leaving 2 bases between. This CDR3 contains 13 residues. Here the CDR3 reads CASSLDSNQPQHF. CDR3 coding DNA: TGTGCCAGCAGTTTAGATAGCAATCAGCCCCAGCATTTT.

Written as DNA, the CDR3 is TGTGCCAGCAGTTTTAACCCCCTAGGCAAAAACATTCAGTACTTC. As protein: CASSFNPLGKNIQYF. V gene TRBV28 combines with J gene TRBJ2-4; D is unresolved. V was cut by 3 bases and J by 3 bases, with 12 bases left in between. CDR1 and CDR2 from the germline V gene are MDHEN and SYDVKM. The CDR3 contains 15 residues.

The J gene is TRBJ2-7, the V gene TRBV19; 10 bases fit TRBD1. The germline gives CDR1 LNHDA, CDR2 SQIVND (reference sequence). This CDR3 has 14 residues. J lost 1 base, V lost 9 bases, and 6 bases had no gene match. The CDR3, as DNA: TGTGCCAGCGGACAGGGGGGGACGTCCTACGAGCAGTACTTC. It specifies CASGQGGTSYEQYF.

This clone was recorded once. This chain's CDR3 is CASSPERGTSTYEQYF. In DNA form, the CDR3 reads TGTGCCAGCAGCCCTGAGCGGGGGACTTCTACCTACGAGCAGTACTTC. The chain is built from TRBV11-2 and TRBJ2-7, with TRBD2 identical over 8 bases. The CDR3 is made up of 16 amino acids. CDR1 is SGHAT, CDR2 FQNNGV, per germline. Trimming cost V 5 bases and J 2 bases; bases outside gene matches: 11.

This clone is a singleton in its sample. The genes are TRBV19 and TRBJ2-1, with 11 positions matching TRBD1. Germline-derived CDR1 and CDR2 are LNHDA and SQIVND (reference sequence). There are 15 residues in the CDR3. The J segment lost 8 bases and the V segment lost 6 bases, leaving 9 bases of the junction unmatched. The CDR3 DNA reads TGTGCCAGTAGGACCCCGGGGACAGGGGGGGATGAGCAGTTCTTC. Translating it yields CASRTPGTGGDEQFF.

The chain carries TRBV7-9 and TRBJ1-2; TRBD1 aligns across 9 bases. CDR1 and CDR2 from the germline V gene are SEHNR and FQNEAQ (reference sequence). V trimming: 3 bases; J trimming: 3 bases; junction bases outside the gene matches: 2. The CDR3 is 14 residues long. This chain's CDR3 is CASSLGQGDYGYTF. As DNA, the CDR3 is TGTGCCAGCAGCTTGGGACAGGGAGACTATGGCTACACCTTC.

CDR3 sequence reads: CAWSPPYRGDQPQHF. CDR3 DNA: TGTGCCTGGAGCCCTCCCTACAGGGGGGACCAGCCCCAGCATTTT. The rearrangement links TRBV30 to TRBJ1-5, with TRBD1 identical over 8 bases. CDR3 length: 15 amino acids. CDR1 and CDR2 from the germline V gene are GTSNPN and SVGIG (reference sequence). V lost 3 bases, J lost 7 bases, and 11 bases stayed unmatched. Variable domain in full (rest from reference TRBV30 and TRBJ1-5): SQTIHQWPATLVQPVGSPLSLECTVEGTSNPNLYWYRQAAGRGLQLLFYSVGIGQISSEVPQNLSASRPQDRQFILSSKKLLLSDSGFYLCAWSPPYRGDQPQHFGDGTRLSIL.

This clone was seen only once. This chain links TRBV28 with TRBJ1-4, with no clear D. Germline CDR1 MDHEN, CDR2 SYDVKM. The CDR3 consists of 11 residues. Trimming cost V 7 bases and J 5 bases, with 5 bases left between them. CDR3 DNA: TGTGCCAGCATGTCGAATGAAAAACTGTTTTTT. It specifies CASMSNEKLFF.

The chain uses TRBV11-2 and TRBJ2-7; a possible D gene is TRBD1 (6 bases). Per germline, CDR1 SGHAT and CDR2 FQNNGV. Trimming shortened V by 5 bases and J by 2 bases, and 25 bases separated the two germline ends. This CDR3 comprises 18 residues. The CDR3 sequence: CASSHYSLSGVPAYEQYF. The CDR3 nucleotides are TGTGCCAGCAGCCACTATTCCTTGTCAGGGGTCCCTGCCTACGAGCAGTACTTC.

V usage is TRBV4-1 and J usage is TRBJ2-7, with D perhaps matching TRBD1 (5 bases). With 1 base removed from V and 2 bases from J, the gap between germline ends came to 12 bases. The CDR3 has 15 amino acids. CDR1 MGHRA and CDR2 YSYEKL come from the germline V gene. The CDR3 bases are TGCGCCAGCAGCCAAGCTTTCGACAGAGCCTACGAGCAGTACTTC. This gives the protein CASSQAFDRAYEQYF.

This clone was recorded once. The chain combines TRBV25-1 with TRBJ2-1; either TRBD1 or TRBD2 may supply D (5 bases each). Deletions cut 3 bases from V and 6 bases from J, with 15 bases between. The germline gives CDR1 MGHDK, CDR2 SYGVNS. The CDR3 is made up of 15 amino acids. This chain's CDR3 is CASSDPGQRSNEQFF. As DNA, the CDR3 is TGTGCCAGCAGTGATCCGGGGCAAAGATCCAATGAGCAGTTCTTC.

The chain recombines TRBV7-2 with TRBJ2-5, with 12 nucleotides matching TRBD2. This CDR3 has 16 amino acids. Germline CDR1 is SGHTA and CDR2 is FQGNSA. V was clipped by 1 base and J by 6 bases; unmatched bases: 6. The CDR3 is CASSLGGLAGSKTQYF. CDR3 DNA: TGTGCCAGCAGCTTAGGAGGACTAGCGGGATCCAAGACCCAGTACTTC.

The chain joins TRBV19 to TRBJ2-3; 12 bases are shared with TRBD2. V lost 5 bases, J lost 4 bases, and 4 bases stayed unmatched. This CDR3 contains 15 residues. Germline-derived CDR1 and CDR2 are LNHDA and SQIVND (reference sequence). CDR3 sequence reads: CASSVLAGGADTQYF. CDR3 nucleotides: TGTGCCAGTAGTGTCCTAGCGGGGGGGGCAGATACGCAGTATTTT.

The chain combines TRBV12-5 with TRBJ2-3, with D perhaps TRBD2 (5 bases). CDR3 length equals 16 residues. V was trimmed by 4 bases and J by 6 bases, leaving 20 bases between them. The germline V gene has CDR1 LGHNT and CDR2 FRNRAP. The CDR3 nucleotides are TGTGCTAGTGGTTCGCCCGGACTGAACCCTCGGGATACGCAGTATTTT. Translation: CASGSPGLNPRDTQYF.

CDR3 bases: TGTGCCAGCAGTCTGTGGACCGGGCGGGAGGAACCCCAGTACTTC. The encoded protein is CASSLWTGREEPQYF. The V and J genes are TRBV27 and TRBJ2-5, with 8 bases matching TRBD2. Germline V CDR1 and CDR2: MNHEY, SMNVEV (reference sequence). The CDR3 loop spans 15 amino acids. Trimming cost V 5 bases and J 9 bases; bases outside gene matches: 14.

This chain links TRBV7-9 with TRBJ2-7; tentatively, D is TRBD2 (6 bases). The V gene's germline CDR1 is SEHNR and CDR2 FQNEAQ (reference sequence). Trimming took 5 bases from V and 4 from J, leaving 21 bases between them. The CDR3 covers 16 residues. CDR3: CASSRVGGPSSYEQYF. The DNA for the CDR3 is TGTGCCAGCAGCCGGGTGGGAGGTCCCTCTTCTTACGAGCAGTACTTC.

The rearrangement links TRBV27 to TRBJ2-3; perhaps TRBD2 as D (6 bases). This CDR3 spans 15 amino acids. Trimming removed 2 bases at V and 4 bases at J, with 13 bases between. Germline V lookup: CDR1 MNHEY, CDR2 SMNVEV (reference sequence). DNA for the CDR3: TGTGCCAGCAGTTTAGGAGGGAGAGACTCAGATACGCAGTATTTT. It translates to CASSLGGRDSDTQYF.

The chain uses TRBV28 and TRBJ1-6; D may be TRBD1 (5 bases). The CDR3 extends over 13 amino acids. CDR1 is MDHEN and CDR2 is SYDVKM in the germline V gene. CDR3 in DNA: TGTGCGACCTCAGAGGGGTTTCGTTCACCCCTCCACTTT. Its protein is CATSEGFRSPLHF.

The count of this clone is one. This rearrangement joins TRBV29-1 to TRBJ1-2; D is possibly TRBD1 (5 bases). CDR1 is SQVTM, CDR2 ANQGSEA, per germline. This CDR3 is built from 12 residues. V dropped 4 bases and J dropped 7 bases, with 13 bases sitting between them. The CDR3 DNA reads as TGCAGCGTTGTCCAGGGAGTTGGTGGCTACACCTTC. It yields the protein CSVVQGVGGYTF.